This note documents a single TCR beta chain sequence. No antigen is known for it. Assay: immunoSEQ multiplex PCR; the TCRdb copy retains only in-frame clones and omits some. Of over 85,000 clones listed, roughly 84% were seen once; the top ten hold approximately 15%. The source of the sample is a study of Ad26.COV2.S vaccination and SARS-CoV-2 variants. Study-wide points: There was reportedly substantial breadth in spike-specific CD8+ and CD4+ T cell responses after vaccination.

This receptor was identified in a human donor who had recovered from COVID-19. The input for sequencing was peripheral blood, taken after recovery from COVID-19.

The DNA for the CDR3 is TGCGCCAGCAGCCAATGGGGAGCTAACTATGGCTACACCTTC. As protein: CASSQWGANYGYTF. This chain joins TRBV4-3 and TRBJ1-2; D not resolved. The CDR3 length is 14 residues. The germline CDR1 and CDR2 sequences are LGHNA and YSLEER. The V and J ends lost 2 bases and 0 bases respectively, with 7 bases between them.